These T cell receptor beta chains were read from a single sample in a study of a mutant IDH1 vaccine in newly diagnosed glioma. Clones were sequenced by immunoSEQ multiplex PCR, and TCRdb holds only the in-frame ones, with some missing. The sample shows approximately 35,000 clones, 45% to 70% of them seen only once. No antigen has been assigned to these receptors. Sample: PBMCs, taken from a glioma patient whose treatment included an IDH1 peptide vaccine. The receptor set was obtained from a woman younger than 30 with glioma. Each CDR3 is given with its conserved first and last residue. D genes are given only for firm matches. Part of the rows lack a size; the others show once, few, many or a class for expanded clones.

size: NA; J: TRBJ2-7; V: TRBV7-9; D: TRBD2; DNA: TGTGCCAGCAACCTGGGACTAGCGGAATACGAGCAGTACTTC; CDR3: CASNLGLAEYEQYF
size: NA; J: TRBJ2-5; V: TRBV7-8; D: NA; DNA: TGTGCCAGCAGCTCGCCGATTCGAGTCGGCGAGACCCAGTACTTC; CDR3: CASSSPIRVGETQYF
size: NA; J: TRBJ2-2; V: TRBV2; D: NA; DNA: TGTGCCAGCAGTACCGGGGACACCGGGGAGCTGTTTTTT; CDR3: CASSTGDTGELFF
size: NA; J: TRBJ1-2; V: TRBV28; D: NA; DNA: TGTGCCAGCAGCCTATTTTTGGGGGAGGGCTACACCTTC; CDR3: CASSLFLGEGYTF
size: NA; J: TRBJ2-7; V: TRBV20-1; D: NA; DNA: TGCAGTCCAATGAGAGGGGACGAGCAGTACTTC; CDR3: CSPMRGDEQYF
size: few; J: TRBJ1-1; V: TRBV7-8; D: NA; DNA: TGTGCCAGCAGCGCGGGCATCAACACTGAAGCTTTCTTT; CDR3: CASSAGINTEAFF
size: few; J: TRBJ1-2; V: TRBV30; D: NA; DNA: TGTGCCTGGAGTACCCGCACGGGGCACGGCTACACCTTC; CDR3: CAWSTRTGHGYTF
size: few; J: TRBJ2-1; V: TRBV4-2; D: TRBD2; DNA: TGTGCCAGCAGCCAAGAGGAACTAGCGGGAGACAATGAGCAGTTCTTC; CDR3: CASSQEELAGDNEQFF
size: NA; J: TRBJ1-6; V: TRBV5-6; D: NA; DNA: TGTGCCAGCAGCTTGGACAGGAGAAATTCACCCCTCCACTTT; CDR3: CASSLDRRNSPLHF
size: few; J: TRBJ2-1; V: TRBV4-3; D: NA; DNA: TGCGCCAGCAGCCAAGTGAGCGTCAGCTCCTACAATGAGCAGTTCTTC; CDR3: CASSQVSVSSYNEQFF
size: NA; J: TRBJ2-2; V: TRBV6-4; D: NA; DNA: TGTGCCAGCAGTCAGGGTAACACCGGGGAGCTGTTTTTT; CDR3: CASSQGNTGELFF
size: NA; J: TRBJ1-4; V: TRBV7-9; D: NA; DNA: TGTGCCAGCAGCTCTTCCGGGACGGCTAATGAAAAACTGTTTTTT; CDR3: CASSSSGTANEKLFF
size: NA; J: TRBJ1-2; V: TRBV29-1; D: NA; DNA: TGCAGCGTTGTTGAGGGGGGCTATGGCTACACCTTC; CDR3: CSVVEGGYGYTF
size: NA; J: TRBJ2-3; V: TRBV30; D: TRBD1; DNA: TGTGCCTGGAAATCCAGGACAGGGGGACCAGATACGCAGTATTTT; CDR3: CAWKSRTGGPDTQYF
size: NA; J: TRBJ2-3; V: TRBV30; D: TRBD2; DNA: TGTGCCTGGAGCACCCAGCGGGGGGTCACAGATACGCAGTATTTT; CDR3: CAWSTQRGVTDTQYF
size: NA; J: TRBJ2-2; V: TRBV9; D: NA; DNA: TGTGCCAGCAGCGTAGGAGGGGAAGAAAGGGAGCTGTTTTTT; CDR3: CASSVGGEERELFF
size: NA; J: TRBJ2-7; V: TRBV7-9; D: NA; DNA: TGTGCCAGCAGTTTACCCCCGGGGAACGAGCAGTACTTC; CDR3: CASSLPPGNEQYF
size: few; J: TRBJ1-5; V: TRBV7-9; D: NA; DNA: TGTGCCAGCAGCCAGGGGATAGGGGATGGCAATCAGCCCCAGCATTTT; CDR3: CASSQGIGDGNQPQHF
size: NA; J: TRBJ2-5; V: TRBV9; D: TRBD1; DNA: TGTGCCAGCAGCCCAACGGACAGGGGAAGAAAAGAGACCCAGTACTTC; CDR3: CASSPTDRGRKETQYF
size: NA; J: TRBJ1-5; V: TRBV27; D: NA; DNA: TGTGCCAGCAGTTCCGGGACAAATCAGCCCCAGCATTTT; CDR3: CASSSGTNQPQHF
size: NA; J: TRBJ2-7; V: TRBV30; D: NA; DNA: TGTGCCTGGATGGACGGAATTTACGAGCAGTACTTC; CDR3: CAWMDGIYEQYF
size: NA; J: TRBJ1-2; V: TRBV19; D: TRBD1; DNA: TGTGCCAGTAGTATTGGGTGGCAGGGGGTATTAAGATATGGCTACACCTTC; CDR3: CASSIGWQGVLRYGYTF
size: once; J: TRBJ1-2; V: TRBV7-8; D: TRBD1; DNA: TGTGCCAGCAGCCAAAAGCCGGGACAGGGCTATGGCTACACCTTC; CDR3: CASSQKPGQGYGYTF
size: NA; J: TRBJ2-7; V: TRBV15; D: TRBD2; DNA: TGTGCCACCAGCAGGCAGATCCGCGGGACTACCTCCTACGAGCAGTACTTC; CDR3: CATSRQIRGTTSYEQYF
size: NA; J: TRBJ1-5; V: TRBV7-9; D: NA; DNA: TGTGCCAGCAGAGGGGGAGGAGATCAGCCCCAGCATTTT; CDR3: CASRGGGDQPQHF
size: NA; J: TRBJ2-1; V: TRBV2; D: NA; DNA: TGTGCCAGCAGGGCGACGGGCGGGGCCCCGGGGGACGAGCAGTTCTTC; CDR3: CASRATGGAPGDEQFF
size: NA; J: TRBJ2-1; V: TRBV5-6; D: TRBD2; DNA: TGTGCCAGCAGCCCCTGGACTAGCGGGAGCTACAATGAGCAGTTCTTC; CDR3: CASSPWTSGSYNEQFF
size: NA; J: TRBJ2-1; V: TRBV4-2; D: NA; DNA: TGTGCCAGCAGCCAAGATCAGGGCGGGAACTACAATGAGCAGTTCTTC; CDR3: CASSQDQGGNYNEQFF
size: NA; J: TRBJ2-6; V: TRBV7-2; D: NA; DNA: TGTGCCAGCAGCGTCGACTGGACTGGGGCCAACGTCCTGACTTTC; CDR3: CASSVDWTGANVLTF
size: once; J: TRBJ1-3; V: TRBV4-2; D: NA; DNA: TGTGCCAGCACCCAGGAGAAGTCCACCATATATTTT; CDR3: CASTQEKSTIYF
size: few; J: TRBJ1-2; V: TRBV19; D: NA; DNA: TGTGCCAGTAGGACGGGACCGATCCTGGGGGGCTACACCTTC; CDR3: CASRTGPILGGYTF
size: NA; J: TRBJ1-2; V: TRBV5-4; D: NA; DNA: TGTGCCAGCAGCTTGGCGACAGGATGGGAAGACTATGGCTACACCTTC; CDR3: CASSLATGWEDYGYTF
size: NA; J: TRBJ2-7; V: TRBV21-1; D: NA; DNA: TGTGCCAGCAGCAAAGGTTGGCTAGCGCAACTCCCCTACGAGCAGTACTTC; CDR3: CASSKGWLAQLPYEQYF
size: NA; J: TRBJ1-1; V: TRBV10-3; D: NA; DNA: TGTGCCACCCTTGACACGCGCAACACTGAAGCTTTCTTT; CDR3: CATLDTRNTEAFF
size: NA; J: TRBJ2-3; V: TRBV7-9; D: NA; DNA: TGTGCCAGCAGCCAAAGCGGCCACGACACAGATACGCAGTATTTT; CDR3: CASSQSGHDTDTQYF
size: NA; J: TRBJ2-2; V: TRBV4-1; D: TRBD2; DNA: TGCGCCAGCAGCCTGACTAGCGGGGGGGCCGGGGAGCTGTTTTTT; CDR3: CASSLTSGGAGELFF
size: few; J: TRBJ1-2; V: TRBV27; D: NA; DNA: TGTGCCAGCAGGGACAACTATGGCTACACCTTC; CDR3: CASRDNYGYTF
size: NA; J: TRBJ2-7; V: TRBV5-8; D: NA; DNA: TGTGCCAGCAGCGTGACTATGTCCTACGAGCAGTACTTC; CDR3: CASSVTMSYEQYF
size: NA; J: TRBJ2-2; V: TRBV18; D: NA; DNA: TGTGCCAGCTCATACAGGGAGAGGGAGCTGTTTTTT; CDR3: CASSYRERELFF
size: NA; J: TRBJ1-5; V: TRBV7-9; D: NA; DNA: TGTGCCAGCAGCTTGGGATATAGCAATCAGCCCCAGCATTTT; CDR3: CASSLGYSNQPQHF
size: few; J: TRBJ2-7; V: TRBV5-1; D: NA; DNA: TGCGCCAGCAGCTTGGTATCAGACTACGAGCAGTACTTC; CDR3: CASSLVSDYEQYF
size: NA; J: TRBJ2-3; V: TRBV19; D: TRBD1; DNA: TGTGCCAGTAGCGACAGGGGGATGGCAGATACGCAGTATTTT; CDR3: CASSDRGMADTQYF
size: NA; J: TRBJ1-2; V: TRBV10-3; D: NA; DNA: TGTGCCATCAGGATGACAGACAATGGCTACACCTTC; CDR3: CAIRMTDNGYTF
size: few; J: TRBJ1-6; V: TRBV21-1; D: NA; DNA: TGTGCCAGCAGCATAACGGGATGTGATTCACGCCCCCTCCACTTT; CDR3: CASSITGCDSRPLHF
size: NA; J: TRBJ2-7; V: TRBV7-8; D: NA; DNA: TGTGCCAGCAGCTTACAGGGAACCTACGAGCAGTACTTC; CDR3: CASSLQGTYEQYF
size: NA; J: TRBJ2-1; V: TRBV5-8; D: TRBD2; DNA: TGTGCCAGCAGCTTGGTTCGGGTTGGCGGGAGCTCCTACAATGAGCAGTTCTTC; CDR3: CASSLVRVGGSSYNEQFF
size: NA; J: TRBJ2-5; V: TRBV14; D: NA; DNA: TGTGCCAGCAGCCTTCAAGTCGGACGGATGGAGACCCAGTACTTC; CDR3: CASSLQVGRMETQYF
size: NA; J: TRBJ1-1; V: TRBV5-1; D: NA; DNA: TGCGCCAGCAGCCTGGGGCCCCAAGGGGGAAGCACTGAAGCTTTCTTT; CDR3: CASSLGPQGGSTEAFF
size: few; J: TRBJ1-5; V: TRBV28; D: TRBD1; DNA: TGTGCCAGCAGTTACGGGACAGGGTTCCAGCCCCAGCATTTT; CDR3: CASSYGTGFQPQHF
size: NA; J: TRBJ1-4; V: TRBV7-9; D: NA; DNA: TGTGCCAGCAGACCCTCGGGCGGACATGAAAAACTGTTTTTT; CDR3: CASRPSGGHEKLFF
size: NA; J: TRBJ1-5; V: TRBV7-8; D: TRBD1; DNA: TGTGCCAGCAGCTTCTCGGGACAGGGAAGCAATCAGCCCCAGCATTTT; CDR3: CASSFSGQGSNQPQHF
size: few; J: TRBJ1-2; V: TRBV27; D: NA; DNA: TGTGCCAGCAGTCAAAGAGGTAAAGGAGAGGGGGGCTACACCTTC; CDR3: CASSQRGKGEGGYTF
size: few; J: TRBJ1-2; V: TRBV6-1; D: NA; DNA: TGTGCCAGCAGTGAAAGCCCAGGGGAGGACTATGGCTACACCTTC; CDR3: CASSESPGEDYGYTF
size: NA; J: TRBJ2-7; V: TRBV7-9; D: NA; DNA: TGTGCCAGCAGCCGTACCCTGGACAGAAACGAGCAGTACTTC; CDR3: CASSRTLDRNEQYF